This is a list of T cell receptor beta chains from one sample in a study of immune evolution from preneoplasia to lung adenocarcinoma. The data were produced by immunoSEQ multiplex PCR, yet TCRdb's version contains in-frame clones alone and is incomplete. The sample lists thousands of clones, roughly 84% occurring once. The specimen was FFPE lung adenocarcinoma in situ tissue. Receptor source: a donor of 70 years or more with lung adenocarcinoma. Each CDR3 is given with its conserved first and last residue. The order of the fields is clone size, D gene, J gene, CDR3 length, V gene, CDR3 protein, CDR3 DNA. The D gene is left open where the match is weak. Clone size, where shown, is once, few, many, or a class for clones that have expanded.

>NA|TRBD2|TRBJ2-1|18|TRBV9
CASSHRTSGRSSYNEQFF
TGTGCCAGCAGCCACCGAACTAGCGGGAGGTCGAGCTACAATGAGCAGTTCTTC
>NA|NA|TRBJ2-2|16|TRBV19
CASSIPTVANTGELFF
TGTGCCAGTAGTATCCCGACAGTCGCGAACACCGGGGAGCTGTTTTTT
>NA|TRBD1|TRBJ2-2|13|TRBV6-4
CASGTGNTGELFF
TGTGCCAGCGGGACAGGAAACACCGGGGAGCTGTTTTTT
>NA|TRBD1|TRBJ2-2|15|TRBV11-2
CASSWTGTNTGELFF
TGTGCCAGCAGCTGGACAGGGACAAACACCGGGGAGCTGTTTTTT
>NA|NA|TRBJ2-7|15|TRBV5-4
CASSLQGLGTYEQYF
TGTGCCAGCAGCTTACAGGGACTCGGGACGTACGAGCAGTACTTC
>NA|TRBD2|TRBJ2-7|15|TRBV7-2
CASSSRPGLAVNQYF
TGTGCCAGCAGCTCCCGCCCGGGACTAGCGGTGAATCAGTACTTC
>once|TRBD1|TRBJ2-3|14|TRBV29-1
CSVRGTGSTDTQYF
TGCAGCGTTAGGGGGACAGGTAGCACAGATACGCAGTATTTT
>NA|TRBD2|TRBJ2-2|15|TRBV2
CASRATSGNTGELFF
TGTGCCAGCAGGGCGACTAGCGGAAACACCGGGGAGCTGTTTTTT
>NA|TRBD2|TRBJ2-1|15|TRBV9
CASTPGTSGRNEQFF
TGTGCCAGCACCCCCGGGACTAGCGGGAGGAATGAGCAGTTCTTC
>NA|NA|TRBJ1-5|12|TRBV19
CASSYGNQPQHF
TGTGCCAGTAGTTATGGGAATCAGCCCCAGCATTTT
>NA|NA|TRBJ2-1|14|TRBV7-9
CASSQVGSYNEQFF
TGTGCCAGCAGCCAGGTGGGCTCCTACAATGAGCAGTTCTTC
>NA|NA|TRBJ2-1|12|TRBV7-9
CASSLDYNEQFF
TGTGCCAGCAGCTTAGACTACAATGAGCAGTTCTTC
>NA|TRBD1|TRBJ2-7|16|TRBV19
CASSPVKRTGLYEQYF
TGTGCCAGTAGCCCGGTGAAAAGGACAGGGCTGTACGAGCAGTACTTC
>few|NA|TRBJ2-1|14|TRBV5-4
CASSALAAYNEQFF
TGTGCCAGCAGCGCCCTAGCTGCCTACAATGAGCAGTTCTTC
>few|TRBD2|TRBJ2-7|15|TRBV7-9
CASSLASGKWSEQYF
TGTGCCAGCAGCTTAGCTAGCGGGAAGTGGAGCGAGCAGTACTTC
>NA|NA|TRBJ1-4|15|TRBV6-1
CASSELSVGNEKLFF
TGTGCCAGCAGTGAATTAAGCGTCGGGAATGAAAAACTGTTTTTT
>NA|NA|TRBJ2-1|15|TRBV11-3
CASSLVAGAYNEQFF
TGTGCCAGCAGCTTAGTTGCAGGGGCCTACAATGAGCAGTTCTTC
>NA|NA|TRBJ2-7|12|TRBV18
CASSPGMNEQYF
TGTGCCAGCTCCCCGGGTATGAACGAGCAGTACTTC
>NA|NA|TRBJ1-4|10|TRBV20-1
CSALSEKLFF
TGCAGTGCCCTCAGCGAAAAACTGTTTTTT
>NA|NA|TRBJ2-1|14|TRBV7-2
CASSSPTRTEEQFF
TGTGCCAGCAGCTCCCCGACTAGGACGGAGGAGCAGTTCTTC
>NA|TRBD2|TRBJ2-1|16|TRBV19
CASQYLAGGQYNEQFF
TGTGCCAGCCAATACCTGGCGGGAGGACAGTACAATGAGCAGTTCTTC
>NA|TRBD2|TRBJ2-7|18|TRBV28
CASRAGLAGGMGIYEQYF
TGTGCCAGCAGAGCGGGACTAGCGGGAGGAATGGGTATCTACGAGCAGTACTTC
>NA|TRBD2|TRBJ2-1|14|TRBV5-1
CASSSWTRTNEQFF
TGCGCCAGCAGCTCGTGGACTAGGACGAACGAGCAGTTCTTC
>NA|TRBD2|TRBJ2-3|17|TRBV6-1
CASSVMGLAGRTDTQYF
TGTGCCAGCAGTGTGATGGGACTAGCGGGGCGCACAGATACGCAGTATTTT
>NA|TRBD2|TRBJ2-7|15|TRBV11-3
CASSLGAGDSYEQYF
TGTGCCAGCAGCTTAGGAGCGGGAGATTCCTACGAGCAGTACTTC
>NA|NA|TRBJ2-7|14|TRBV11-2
CASSLEGLGDEQYF
TGTGCCAGCAGCTTAGAGGGTTTAGGCGACGAGCAGTACTTC
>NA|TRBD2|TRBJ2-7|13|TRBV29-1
CSVVAGGTHEQYF
TGCAGCGTTGTAGCGGGAGGAACCCACGAGCAGTACTTC
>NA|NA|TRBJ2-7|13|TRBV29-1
CSVRTSSSYEQYF
TGCAGCGTTAGAACATCCAGCTCCTACGAGCAGTACTTC